This T cell receptor beta chain comes out of a study of blood T cell repertoires in COVID-19. Cohort 3 recovered donors had two negative PCRs, clearance, or symptom resolution. Germline V gives CDR1 KGHSH, CDR2 LQKENI. The CDR3 is made up of 14 amino acids. Trimming took 4 bases from V and 10 from J, leaving 17 bases between them. Clones were read by immunoSEQ multiplex PCR, and TCRdb kept only the in-frame ones, dropping some. The table has fewer than 350,000 clones, roughly 87% seen once. This clone was detected only a few times. Sequencing was done on a sample of PBMCs or T cells enriched from blood (not recorded which). The chain carries TRBV18 and TRBJ1-5; D gene uncertain. The clonotype comes from a woman aged 30 to 39 who had recovered from COVID-19. The CDR3 DNA reads TGTGCCAGCTCACGCGGTTGGTCCGCCACCCCCCAGCATTTT. Its translation: CASSRGWSATPQHF.